The entry that follows covers one T cell receptor (beta chain) sequence. The source of the sample is a study of blood T cell repertoires in COVID-19. For the study at large: Sources were T cells, B-cell-depleted T cells, or PBMCs; the material itself was cDNA or gDNA.

There are 15 residues in the CDR3. CDR1 and CDR2 (germline): MDHEN, SYDVKM. Trimming pared 7 bases from V and 2 bases from J, leaving 17 bases between. Patients in Seattle were enrolled during active infection, then followed longitudinally. The table came from immunoSEQ multiplex PCR; TCRdb's copy has only in-frame clones and leaves some out. The table has fewer than 200,000 clones, 79% seen once. The source of this sequence is a woman aged 60 to 75 with COVID-19, enrolled during active disease. The sequencing input was peripheral blood. The chain links TRBV28 to TRBJ1-2; D is perhaps TRBD1 (5 bases). CDR3 DNA: TGTGCCAGCACCACCAAGGGGCACCCGAACTATGGCTACACCTTC. It codes for CASTTKGHPNYGYTF.